This entry lists 4 T cell receptor beta chains sequenced from one sample in a study of shared clonotypes between healthy human individuals (dated by TCRdb to the early 2020s). The library was generated by the immunoSEQ multiplex PCR assay. TCRdb provides this immuneACCESS table in a form limited to in-frame rearrangements. Some clones are lacking; in checked studies, under half of them reflect an unresolved V gene, and why the rest are absent is not known. Recorded for this sample are 950,000 to 1,100,000 clones; approximately 78% of them occurred a single time. Around 0.61% of the sample is taken by the ten largest. The sequencing input was memory CD4+ T cells from PBMCs. Reading the label with the study, this specimen's cell subset or site is: CD45RA-negative fraction. The source of these receptors is a man in his late teens or twenties in good health. Some clones in this sample may be carry-over from other donors' samples.

The rearrangement links TRBV29-1 to TRBJ2-7; the match to TRBD1 covers 7 bases. This CDR3 has 12 amino acids. From germline, CDR1 is SQVTM and CDR2 ANQGSEA. V dropped 6 bases and J dropped 4; count of bases not matched to a gene: 6. CDR3 sequence: CSVNRGRYEQYF. CDR3 in DNA: TGCAGCGTCAACAGGGGTAGGTACGAGCAGTACTTC.

V and J are TRBV15 and TRBJ2-1, with 15 bases aligning to TRBD2. V lost 2 bases, J lost 8 bases, and 10 bases stayed unmatched. The length of the CDR3 is 18 residues. Germline V gene lookup returns CDR1 LNHNV and CDR2 YYDKDF (reference sequence). CDR3 region: CATSRLIGLAGGRDEQFF. In nucleotides, the CDR3 is TGTGCCACCAGCAGACTTATTGGACTAGCGGGAGGGAGGGATGAGCAGTTCTTC.

The chain is built from TRBV5-1 and TRBJ2-7; D is perhaps TRBD1 (6 bases). V lost 5 bases and J lost 4, with 16 bases in between. This CDR3 comprises 14 residues. Germline lookup yields CDR1 SGHRS and CDR2 YFSETQ. CDR3 protein: CASRSFRGAYEQYF. CDR3 coding DNA: TGCGCCAGCAGGAGTTTCAGGGGCGCGTACGAGCAGTACTTC.

The chain carries TRBV7-2 and TRBJ2-2; D is uncertain. V dropped 5 bases and J dropped 6 bases, with 16 bases sitting between them. The CDR3 length is 15 residues. Germline V gene data show CDR1 as SGHTA and CDR2 as FQGNSA. In nucleotides, the CDR3 is TGTGCCAGCAGCCCACGTCTAGTGAGCGCCGGGGAGCTGTTTTTT. It translates to CASSPRLVSAGELFF.